These 2 T cell receptor beta chains share one sample of origin, sequenced in a study of blood T cell repertoires in COVID-19. Sequenced by immunoSEQ multiplex PCR; TCRdb stores in-frame clones only, minus some. The sample lists about 230,000 clones; 84% were seen once. Input material: peripheral blood. The receptors derive from a woman aged 80 or over with active or convalescent COVID-19.

The V call is TRBV7-2, the J call TRBJ2-1; D unresolved. Germline CDR1 reads SGHTA; CDR2 reads FQGNSA. V dropped 2 bases and J dropped 2 bases, with 7 bases sitting between them. The CDR3 consists of 14 residues. In DNA form, the CDR3 reads TGTGCCAGCAGCTTACTACAGACCTACAATGAGCAGTTCTTC. It encodes CASSLLQTYNEQFF. The full variable domain, rest sourced from reference TRBV7-2 and TRBJ2-1, is GAGVSQSPSNKVTEKGKDVELRCDPISGHTALYWYRQSLGQGLEFLIYFQGNSAPDKSGLPSDRFSAERTGGSVSTLTIQRTQQEDSAVYLCASSLLQTYNEQFFGPGTRLTVL.

The rearrangement links TRBV19 to TRBJ2-7; D is undetermined. Germline V CDR1 and CDR2: LNHDA, SQIVND (reference sequence). The CDR3 totals 12 residues. V lost 2 bases to trimming and J lost 6 bases, with 8 bases between them. CDR3 protein: CASSISRSEQYF. The CDR3 bases are TGTGCCAGTAGTATATCCAGAAGCGAGCAGTACTTC.